This entry features one T cell receptor beta chain sequence. The record originates from a study of T cell changes during pregnancy in multiple sclerosis. This table comes from immunoSEQ multiplex PCR, and its TCRdb copy is limited to in-frame clones, with some not included. The sample has approximately 63,000 clones; 85% to 95% are singletons. Trimming took 0 bases from V and 4 from J, leaving 10 bases between them. This CDR3 contains 14 residues. CDR1 is SGDLS and CDR2 is YYNGEE in the germline V gene. The sequence was obtained from a female donor in good health, enrolled as a control in a pregnancy study. The chain uses TRBV9 and TRBJ1-2; D may be TRBD1 (5 bases). Source: peripheral blood, taken in the third trimester of pregnancy. This chain's CDR3 is CASSVAEGAYGYTF. For the CDR3, the DNA is TGTGCCAGCAGCGTAGCTGAAGGGGCCTATGGCTACACCTTC.